The rows below give T cell receptor beta chains drawn from one sample of a study of cytomegalovirus exposure and HLA in healthy donors. Some clones are missing from TCRdb's copy, which holds only in-frame ones; the method was immunoSEQ multiplex PCR. The sample holds some 70,000 clones. Input material: PBMCs. These TCRs come from a female donor in good health and CMV-seropositive. Both conserved end residues are part of each CDR3. Fields, in order: V gene, D gene, J gene, CDR3 protein, CDR3 DNA. A D gene is named only where the DNA matches it firmly.

V: TRBV6-5
D: TRBD2
J: TRBJ2-7
CDR3: CASGRGSAVSYEQYF
DNA: TGTGCCAGCGGTCGCGGGAGCGCTGTATCCTACGAGCAGTACTTC

V: TRBV7-2
D: NA
J: TRBJ2-5
CDR3: CASSAGLQETQYF
DNA: TGTGCCAGCAGCGCGGGACTCCAAGAGACCCAGTACTTC

V: TRBV5-6
D: NA
J: TRBJ1-2
CDR3: CASSSTGTYGYTF
DNA: TGTGCCAGCAGCTCGACAGGAACCTATGGCTACACCTTC

V: TRBV7-9
D: NA
J: TRBJ1-2
CDR3: CASSPGSNYGYTF
DNA: TGTGCCAGCAGCCCCGGGTCTAACTATGGCTACACCTTC

V: TRBV18
D: TRBD2
J: TRBJ2-3
CDR3: CASSPGREETDTQYF
DNA: TGTGCCAGCTCACCCGGGAGGGAGGAAACAGATACGCAGTATTTT

V: TRBV5-1
D: NA
J: TRBJ2-1
CDR3: CASSRDNQGGQFF
DNA: TGCGCCAGCAGCCGAGACAATCAGGGGGGGCAGTTCTTC

V: TRBV25-1
D: NA
J: TRBJ2-4
CDR3: CASSALQGVTADIQYF
DNA: TGTGCCAGCAGTGCCCTACAGGGAGTCACTGCGGACATTCAGTACTTC

V: TRBV5-6
D: NA
J: TRBJ1-5
CDR3: CASSLWWGDSNQPQHF
DNA: TGTGCCAGCAGCTTGTGGTGGGGGGATAGCAATCAGCCCCAGCATTTT

V: TRBV10-3
D: TRBD2
J: TRBJ2-3
CDR3: CAISEGRLAGADTQYF
DNA: TGTGCCATCAGTGAAGGGCGACTAGCGGGAGCAGATACGCAGTATTTT

V: TRBV5-1
D: TRBD2
J: TRBJ2-2
CDR3: CASRRGLVSHTGELFF
DNA: TGCGCCAGCAGGAGGGGACTAGTCTCTCACACCGGGGAGCTGTTTTTT

V: TRBV19
D: TRBD2
J: TRBJ2-2
CDR3: CASRDLAGGDTGELFF
DNA: TGTGCCAGTAGAGACTTAGCGGGGGGGGACACCGGGGAGCTGTTTTTT

V: TRBV18
D: NA
J: TRBJ2-5
CDR3: CASSPGVKETQYF
DNA: TGTGCCAGCTCACCGGGAGTGAAAGAGACCCAGTACTTC

V: TRBV14
D: NA
J: TRBJ2-7
CDR3: CASSQSQVHYEQYF
DNA: TGTGCCAGCAGCCAATCACAGGTGCACTACGAGCAGTACTTC

V: TRBV27
D: NA
J: TRBJ2-5
CDR3: CASSDFPQETQYF
DNA: TGTGCCAGCAGCGACTTTCCCCAAGAGACCCAGTACTTC

V: TRBV9
D: TRBD1
J: TRBJ2-7
CDR3: CASSVTGTASYEQYF
DNA: TGTGCCAGCAGCGTAACCGGGACAGCATCCTACGAGCAGTACTTC

V: TRBV7-6
D: NA
J: TRBJ1-5
CDR3: CASSLGGTQPQHF
DNA: TGTGCCAGCAGCTTGGGAGGCACTCAGCCCCAGCATTTT

V: TRBV9
D: NA
J: TRBJ2-3
CDR3: CASSVSGKSTDTQYF
DNA: TGTGCCAGCAGCGTAAGCGGTAAAAGCACAGATACGCAGTATTTT

V: TRBV5-4
D: NA
J: TRBJ2-1
CDR3: CASIHDSDGNEQFF
DNA: TGTGCCAGCATCCACGACTCGGATGGCAATGAGCAGTTCTTC

V: TRBV18
D: NA
J: TRBJ2-7
CDR3: CASSPYGGWTYEQYF
DNA: TGTGCCAGCTCACCATACGGAGGGTGGACCTACGAGCAGTACTTC

V: TRBV28
D: NA
J: TRBJ1-1
CDR3: CASSLYPGSMNTEAFF
DNA: TGTGCCAGCAGTTTATATCCGGGGTCCATGAACACTGAAGCTTTCTTT

V: TRBV9
D: NA
J: TRBJ2-7
CDR3: CASTPSGTSSYEQYF
DNA: TGTGCCAGCACCCCCAGCGGTACGAGCTCCTACGAGCAGTACTTC

V: TRBV6-6
D: TRBD1
J: TRBJ1-2
CDR3: CATARGQGSEDGYTF
DNA: TGTGCCACCGCTCGCGGACAGGGTTCGGAGGATGGCTACACCTTC

V: TRBV9
D: TRBD1
J: TRBJ1-1
CDR3: CASSALRDRRNPTEAFF
DNA: TGTGCCAGCAGCGCCCTAAGGGACAGACGGAACCCCACTGAAGCTTTCTTT

V: TRBV7-2
D: TRBD2
J: TRBJ2-3
CDR3: CASSLTRTSGISTDTQYF
DNA: TGTGCCAGCAGCTTAACAAGGACTAGCGGGATAAGCACAGATACGCAGTATTTT

V: TRBV9
D: TRBD2
J: TRBJ2-1
CDR3: CASSVGAGGWNEQFF
DNA: TGTGCCAGCAGCGTAGGGGCGGGGGGTTGGAATGAGCAGTTCTTC

V: TRBV14
D: NA
J: TRBJ2-7
CDR3: CASSFTGSSYEQYF
DNA: TGTGCCAGCAGCTTTACAGGGAGCTCCTACGAGCAGTACTTC

V: TRBV29-1
D: TRBD1
J: TRBJ2-3
CDR3: CSVETRGTGVTDTQYF
DNA: TGCAGCGTTGAAACCAGAGGGACAGGGGTCACAGATACGCAGTATTTT

V: TRBV2
D: NA
J: TRBJ2-5
CDR3: CASRRDITQETQYF
DNA: TGTGCCAGCAGAAGGGACATAACCCAAGAGACCCAGTACTTC

V: TRBV5-1
D: NA
J: TRBJ2-7
CDR3: CASSLGQPSYEQYF
DNA: TGCGCCAGCAGCTTGGGACAGCCCAGCTACGAGCAGTACTTC

V: TRBV6-6
D: NA
J: TRBJ1-5
CDR3: CASKGDSSNQPQHF
DNA: TGTGCCAGCAAGGGTGACAGTAGCAATCAGCCCCAGCATTTT

V: TRBV7-8
D: NA
J: TRBJ1-5
CDR3: CASSSPGQPQHF
DNA: TGTGCCAGCAGCTCTCCGGGACAGCCCCAGCATTTT

V: TRBV5-1
D: NA
J: TRBJ1-6
CDR3: CASSLDLSGSPLHF
DNA: TGCGCCAGCAGCTTGGATCTTTCAGGATCACCCCTCCACTTT

V: TRBV27
D: TRBD1
J: TRBJ1-3
CDR3: CASSGRQGPSGNTIYF
DNA: TGTGCCAGCAGTGGTCGACAGGGCCCCTCTGGAAACACCATATATTTT

V: TRBV6-5
D: TRBD1
J: TRBJ1-2
CDR3: CASSPGGAAGYTF
DNA: TGTGCCAGCAGCCCAGGGGGCGCGGCTGGCTACACCTTC

V: TRBV5-1
D: TRBD2
J: TRBJ2-1
CDR3: CASTRLAGPTGVNNEQFF
DNA: TGCGCCAGCACCCGACTAGCGGGACCGACTGGGGTTAACAATGAGCAGTTCTTC

V: TRBV28
D: NA
J: TRBJ1-4
CDR3: CASGRGDATNEKLFF
DNA: TGTGCCAGCGGGCGGGGGGATGCAACTAATGAAAAACTGTTTTTT

V: TRBV7-2
D: NA
J: TRBJ1-5
CDR3: CASSSGGWQPQHF
DNA: TGTGCCAGCAGCTCTGGAGGCTGGCAGCCCCAGCATTTT

V: TRBV4-2
D: NA
J: TRBJ2-1
CDR3: CASSQDKRSYNEQFF
DNA: TGTGCCAGCAGCCAAGATAAGAGGAGTTACAATGAGCAGTTCTTC

V: TRBV7-2
D: NA
J: TRBJ2-3
CDR3: CASSLGRGALDTQYF
DNA: TGTGCCAGCAGCCTCGGGCGGGGCGCGTTAGATACGCAGTATTTT

V: TRBV29-1
D: TRBD2
J: TRBJ2-6
CDR3: CSVDGLAGDAGANVLTF
DNA: TGCAGCGTTGATGGGCTAGCGGGGGATGCTGGGGCCAACGTCCTGACTTTC

V: TRBV7-6
D: TRBD1
J: TRBJ1-5
CDR3: CASSLAGQGLGNQPQHF
DNA: TGTGCCAGCAGCTTAGCGGGACAGGGGTTGGGCAATCAGCCCCAGCATTTT

V: TRBV27
D: NA
J: TRBJ2-1
CDR3: CASSLGGWPQFF
DNA: TGTGCCAGCAGTTTAGGGGGGTGGCCCCAGTTCTTC

V: TRBV6-6
D: NA
J: TRBJ2-7
CDR3: CASSSLVTAGEQYF
DNA: TGTGCCAGCAGTTCCCTCGTTACCGCAGGCGAGCAGTACTTC

V: TRBV9
D: TRBD1
J: TRBJ2-1
CDR3: CASTPGQAGTNEQFF
DNA: TGTGCCAGCACTCCCGGACAGGCCGGGACCAATGAGCAGTTCTTC

V: TRBV28
D: NA
J: TRBJ1-6
CDR3: CASSPLQGSANSPLHF
DNA: TGTGCCAGCAGTCCCCTCCAGGGAAGCGCTAATTCACCCCTCCACTTT

V: TRBV6-1
D: TRBD1
J: TRBJ2-7
CDR3: CASRAGTGGSYEQYF
DNA: TGTGCCAGCAGAGCCGGGACAGGGGGTTCCTACGAGCAGTACTTC

V: TRBV6-1
D: NA
J: TRBJ2-1
CDR3: CASTDLYNEQFF
DNA: TGTGCCTCGACAGATCTTTACAATGAGCAGTTCTTC

V: TRBV28
D: NA
J: TRBJ2-7
CDR3: CASSPPPLYEQYF
DNA: TGTGCCAGCAGTCCTCCCCCCCTCTACGAGCAGTACTTC

V: TRBV6-5
D: TRBD1
J: TRBJ1-2
CDR3: CATVTGDLFGGYTF
DNA: TGTGCCACAGTTACAGGGGATCTCTTCGGTGGCTACACCTTC